One sample yielded the 27 T cell receptor beta chains listed below, sequenced in a study of T-cell reconstitution after alpha-beta-depleted transplantation in children. A library of TCRbeta sequences, prepared with unique molecular identifiers, was generated. A single record per CDR3 protein comes from TCRdb applying MiXCR to the PCR reads. In the table there are some 29,000 distinct CDR3 sequences, 5.5% to 7.5% of which are singletons. The sequencing used PBMCs, mostly from graft donor cells, collected 180 days after TCRalphabeta/CD19-depleted stem cell transplant. These receptors were collected from a male patient between 5 and 17 years old who had a stem cell transplant for acute myeloid leukemia, so the T cells may come from the graft donor.

The table lists this clonotype with many counts. DNA for the CDR3: TGTGCCAGCAGCTTAGCGGCTAGCGGGAGGGGGCAGTACTTC. Translating gives CASSLAASGRGQYF. V is TRBV7-2 and J is TRBJ2-7; TRBD2 matches 12 bases. V trimming: 0 bases; J trimming: 9 bases; junction bases outside the gene matches: 3. From germline, CDR1 is SGHTA and CDR2 FQGNSA. The CDR3 runs 14 residues.

This clonotype was counted at least ten times. This chain joins TRBV29-1 and TRBJ1-6, with D unresolved. Trimming pared 7 bases from V and 7 bases from J, leaving 11 bases between. Germline V lookup: CDR1 SQVTM, CDR2 ANQGSEA. The CDR3 has 12 amino acids. Written as DNA, the CDR3 is TGCAGCGCCCAAACGGGGAATTCACCCCTCCACTTT. Amino acids: CSAQTGNSPLHF.

At least ten counts were recorded for this clonotype. This sequence joins TRBV6-5 and TRBJ1-2; perhaps TRBD1 as D (6 bases). V lost 0 bases and J lost 2, with 13 bases in between. CDR3 length: 16 amino acids. From germline, CDR1 is MNHEY and CDR2 SVGAGI. The CDR3, as DNA: TGTGCCAGCAGTTACTCCTATAGGACAGCAAACTATGGCTACACCTTC. It encodes CASSYSYRTANYGYTF.

This clonotype was detected ten times or more. V and J are TRBV5-1 and TRBJ2-2; 8 nucleotides line up with TRBD2. The V gene's germline CDR1 is SGHRS and CDR2 YFSETQ. The CDR3 loop spans 15 amino acids. With V trimmed by 2 bases and J by 8 bases, 8 bases remained unmatched. CDR3: CASSFGSGTTGELFF. In nucleotides, the CDR3 is TGCGCCAGCAGCTTTGGTAGCGGGACTACTGGGGAGCTGTTTTTT.

This clonotype was seen many times. This chain joins TRBV28 and TRBJ2-7; D may correspond to TRBD1 or TRBD2 (6 bases each). The V gene's germline CDR1 is MDHEN and CDR2 SYDVKM. The CDR3 sequence is 16 residues long. Trimming stripped 4 bases from V and 0 bases from J, with 16 bases between. CDR3 nucleotide sequence: TGTGCCAGCAGTTCACCGGGGGCGGTAACCTCCTACGAGCAGTACTTC. Translation: CASSSPGAVTSYEQYF.

In this sample, this clonotype turned up many times. The rearrangement links TRBV12-3 or TRBV12-4 to TRBJ2-6; the D gene could be TRBD1 or TRBD2 (5 bases each). CDR3 length: 15 residues. Trimming pared 9 bases from V and 3 bases from J, leaving 15 bases between. CDR3 coding DNA: TGTGCCAGTCGTGGGACCGTTCTTGGGGCCAACGTCCTGACTTTC. It yields the protein CASRGTVLGANVLTF.

On this clonotype itself: A read error may explain this, as a much larger clone is one base away. The chain couples TRBV3-1 to TRBJ2-6; possible D gene TRBD2, 6 bases. The CDR3 spans 15 residues. Germline assignment: CDR1 LGHDT and CDR2 YNNKEL (reference sequence). Here the CDR3 reads CASTQRDFGANVLTF. The CDR3 DNA reads as TGTGCCAGCACCCAACGGGACTTTGGGGCCAACGTCCTGACTTTC.

This clonotype was picked up many times. DNA for the CDR3: TGCAGCGTTGAAGGCGGGAGCGGTGCAGATACGCAGTATTTT. It yields the protein CSVEGGSGADTQYF. The chain employs TRBV29-1 and TRBJ2-3, with 7 bases identical to TRBD2. J gave up 4 bases and V 1 base, and 5 bases lay outside the gene matches. The CDR3 contains 14 residues. Germline CDR1 is SQVTM and CDR2 is ANQGSEA.

There are many counts of this clonotype. The chain carries TRBV9 and TRBJ2-1; D is possibly TRBD1 (6 bases). Between the trimmed V and J ends, which lost 4 bases and 4 bases, there was a span of 15 bases. The CDR3 has 15 amino acids. CDR1 is SGDLS and CDR2 is YYNGEE in the germline V gene. CDR3: CASSTGQSPYNEQFF. The DNA for the CDR3 is TGTGCCAGCAGCACAGGACAGTCCCCGTACAATGAGCAGTTCTTC.

Relative to its sample, this clonotype is medium-sized. The CDR3 DNA is TGTGCCAGCAGTCTCCGAAGGGTAGCATCCTCCTACAATGAGCAGTTCTTC. Translated, it gives CASSLRRVASSYNEQFF. V and J are TRBV27 and TRBJ2-1; unclear D gene. Germline lookup yields CDR1 MNHEY and CDR2 SMNVEV (reference sequence). This CDR3 has 17 residues. Trimming shortened V by 5 bases and J by 0 bases, and 17 bases separated the two germline ends.

This clonotype showed up many times. The chain joins TRBV6-2 or TRBV6-3 to TRBJ2-1; D is unresolved. The CDR3 runs 11 residues. Trimming shortened V by 4 bases and J by 8 bases, and 6 bases separated the two germline ends. Germline CDR1 is MNHEY and CDR2 is SVGEGT. The CDR3, as DNA: TGTGCCAGCAGTTCAGCACATGAGCAGTTCTTC. This codes for CASSSAHEQFF.

This clonotype has a single count. The junction does not match germline at one end; this may be a read error. The gene calls are TRBV28 and TRBJ2-1; possibly TRBD1 or TRBD2 for D (5 bases each). The CDR3 totals 16 residues. The germline gives CDR1 MDHEN, CDR2 SYDVKM. The CDR3: CASSSISPGTYNEQSF. The CDR3 nucleotides are TGTGCCAGCAGTTCCATATCCCCCGGGACGTACAATGAGCAGTCCTTC.

Many counts were recorded for this clonotype. The chain employs TRBV5-1 and TRBJ1-4; D not resolved. The CDR3 is 14 residues long. Trimming pared 0 bases from V and 2 bases from J, leaving 5 bases between. Germline CDR1 and CDR2: SGHRS and YFSETQ. The DNA of the CDR3 is TGCGCCAGCAGCTTGGAGGCTACTAATGAAAAACTGTTTTTT. Amino acids: CASSLEATNEKLFF. The full variable domain, in which reference TRBV5-1 and TRBJ1-4 provide the parts outside the CDR3, is KAGVTQTPRYLIKTRGQQVTLSCSPISGHRSVSWYQQTPGQGLQFLFEYFSETQRNKGNFPGRFSGRQFSNSRSEMNVSTLELGDSALYLCASSLEATNEKLFFGSGTQLSVL.

The chain employs TRBV10-2 and TRBJ1-1, with 8 bases fitting TRBD1. The CDR3 consists of 14 residues. Germline CDR1 WSHSY, CDR2 SAAADI. The junction had 9 bases not matched to a gene; V was cut back by 6 bases and J by 6 bases. The chain's CDR3 is CASSRAGGNPEAFF. DNA of the CDR3: TGCGCCAGCAGCCGGGCAGGGGGCAACCCTGAAGCTTTCTTT.

This clonotype has ten or more counts. CDR3 sequence (DNA): TGTGCCAGCAGCTTAACGGGACTAGCCACCGGGGAGCTGTTTTTT. Translation gives CASSLTGLATGELFF. This chain joins TRBV7-3 and TRBJ2-2; TRBD2 matches at 9 bases. The junction had 0 bases not matched to a gene; V was cut back by 0 bases and J by 4 bases. There are 15 residues in the CDR3. Germline V gene lookup returns CDR1 SGHTA and CDR2 FQGTGA.

A few counts support this clonotype. The J gene is TRBJ1-1, the V gene TRBV19; 7 bases align to TRBD1. Per the germline V gene, CDR1 is LNHDA and CDR2 is SQIVND (reference sequence). The CDR3 is made up of 15 amino acids. Unmatched junction bases numbered 6, after V lost 1 base and J lost 4 bases. The CDR3 loop reads CASSIGRDRSTEAFF. CDR3 nucleotide sequence: TGTGCCAGTAGTATAGGCCGGGACAGAAGCACTGAAGCTTTCTTT.

At least ten counts were recorded for this clonotype. The V gene is TRBV7-6, the J gene TRBJ2-7; no firm D call. Germline CDR1 and CDR2: SGHVS and FNYEAQ. The CDR3 consists of 14 residues. Trimming pared 6 bases from V and 3 bases from J, leaving 15 bases between. CDR3 sequence (DNA): TGTGCCAGCAGTGAAACACCATTAGGCTACGAGCAGTACTTC. It translates to CASSETPLGYEQYF.

This clonotype was recorded many times. The chain recombines TRBV20-1 with TRBJ2-5; D ambiguous. Deletions cut 1 base from V and 1 base from J, with 4 bases between. The germline gives CDR1 DFQATT, CDR2 SNEGSKA (reference sequence). The CDR3 is made up of 12 amino acids. The CDR3, as DNA: TGCAGTGCTAGAGGGTCCCAAGAGACCCAGTACTTC. Translation: CSARGSQETQYF.

This clonotype was detected ten times or more. The chain is built from TRBV4-1 and TRBJ2-3; 8 nucleotides match TRBD2. J lost 6 bases, V lost 0 bases, and 8 bases had no gene match. Per germline, CDR1 MGHRA and CDR2 YSYEKL. This CDR3 contains 16 residues. The CDR3 region has the DNA TGCGCCAGCAGCCAAGATCCTGCGGGAGGCTCGGATACGCAGTATTTT. Translation gives CASSQDPAGGSDTQYF.

This clonotype was seen many times. The gene calls are TRBV29-1 and TRBJ2-7; D is perhaps TRBD1 or TRBD2 (5 bases each). The CDR3 is 14 residues long. Trimming pared 7 bases from V and 6 bases from J, leaving 22 bases between. Germline CDR1 reads SQVTM; CDR2 reads ANQGSEA. In DNA form, the CDR3 reads TGCAGCGCCACATACTTGGGACGGCTAGCCGAGCAGTACTTC. It is translated as CSATYLGRLAEQYF.

This clonotype was found many times. The chain carries TRBV3-1 and TRBJ2-2, with D uncertain. Germline CDR1 is LGHDT and CDR2 is YNNKEL (reference sequence). Trimming shortened V by 4 bases and J by 4 bases, and 13 bases separated the two germline ends. The CDR3 is 15 residues long. The CDR3 loop reads CASSPRSGPTGELFF. The CDR3 region has the DNA TGTGCCAGCAGCCCCCGGTCGGGCCCCACCGGGGAGCTGTTTTTT.

The V gene is TRBV24-1, the J gene TRBJ2-1; D gene uncertain. Germline V CDR1 and CDR2: KGHDR, SFDVKD. The length of the CDR3 is 15 residues. V was pared by 3 bases and J by 7 bases, with 15 bases between. DNA of the CDR3: TGTGCCACCAGTGATCCGCTCACCCCCTGGAATGAGCAGTTCTTC. Amino acids: CATSDPLTPWNEQFF.

This clonotype was recorded at least ten times. V usage is TRBV5-1 and J usage is TRBJ2-7, with 8 bases aligning to TRBD1. V shed 2 bases, J shed 9 bases, and the junction held 19 bases outside the gene matches. Germline V lookup: CDR1 SGHRS, CDR2 YFSETQ. CDR3 size: 17 residues. Here the CDR3 DNA reads TGCGCCAGCAGCTTAGGGGCCCGGGACAGGCCTTTTGGGGGGCAGTACTTC. Its protein product is CASSLGARDRPFGGQYF.

This clonotype was picked up many times. The chain carries TRBV7-9 and TRBJ1-5; D is possibly TRBD1 (6 bases). Germline V gene lookup returns CDR1 SEHNR and CDR2 FQNEAQ (reference sequence). The CDR3 consists of 15 residues. V lost 1 base, J lost 4 bases, and 11 bases lay in between. The CDR3 reads CASSLGGGPNQPQHF. The CDR3 DNA follows: TGTGCCAGCAGCTTAGGAGGGGGTCCAAATCAGCCCCAGCATTTT.

This clonotype occurred many times. The chain employs TRBV11-2 and TRBJ2-1, with D tentatively TRBD2 (5 bases). Germline CDR1 reads SGHAT; CDR2 reads FQNNGV. Trimming took 4 bases from V and 9 from J, leaving 10 bases between them. This CDR3 region has 12 residues. The CDR3: CASSSDYGEQFF. The DNA for the CDR3 is TGTGCCAGCAGCTCAGACTACGGTGAGCAGTTCTTC.

This clonotype came up many times. The V and J genes are TRBV30 and TRBJ2-3; D gene ambiguous. CDR3 length: 14 amino acids. Germline CDR1 reads GTSNPN; CDR2 reads SVGIG (reference sequence). Deletions cut 0 bases from V and 1 base from J, with 8 bases between. The CDR3 sequence: CAWSVPQGTDTQYF. The CDR3 DNA sequence: TGTGCCTGGAGTGTACCTCAAGGCACAGATACGCAGTATTTT.

This clonotype was picked up many times. V is TRBV18 and J is TRBJ1-1; unclear D gene. The CDR3 is 15 residues long. Trimming took 0 bases from V and 0 from J, leaving 8 bases between them. Germline assignment: CDR1 KGHSH and CDR2 LQKENI. The CDR3 loop is CASSPPSRLNTEAFF. The CDR3 nucleotides are TGTGCCAGCTCACCACCGAGCCGTTTGAACACTGAAGCTTTCTTT.